The 4 T cell receptor beta chains listed next were all sequenced from one sample in a study of cytomegalovirus exposure and HLA in healthy donors. A multiplex PCR was run with 60 Vbeta primers and 13 Jbeta primers. Clones were read by immunoSEQ multiplex PCR, and TCRdb kept only the in-frame ones, dropping some. The table lists about 190,000 clones, 70% to 75% of them singletons. Material: PBMCs. The receptors were gathered from a man aged 25 to 40 in good health and CMV-seropositive.

This clone is a singleton in its sample. The rearrangement uses TRBV18 and TRBJ2-5, with TRBD1 matching 9 bases. The CDR3 totals 15 residues. Losses at the gene ends were 3 bases for V and 3 bases for J; bases not matched to a gene: 5. Per germline, CDR1 KGHSH and CDR2 LQKENI. The CDR3 sequence: CASSPTGQGKETQYF. The DNA for the CDR3 is TGTGCCAGCTCACCGACGGGACAGGGAAAAGAGACCCAGTACTTC.

The chain recombines TRBV27 with TRBJ2-7, with D unresolved. The V end lost 2 bases, the J end lost 2 bases, and 13 bases lay between the germline ends. The CDR3 totals 15 residues. CDR1 MNHEY and CDR2 SMNVEV come from the germline V gene (reference sequence). DNA of the CDR3: TGTGCCAGCAGTTTACTTCCAGTTAATCCCTACGAGCAGTACTTC. Translation: CASSLLPVNPYEQYF.

The sample holds a few counts of this clone. The chain carries TRBV6-1 and TRBJ1-6, with D tentatively TRBD1 (6 bases). CDR3 length: 14 amino acids. Trimming took off 8 bases at V and 3 bases at J, with 11 bases between the two ends. CDR1 is MNHNS and CDR2 is SASEGT in the germline V gene. CDR3 residues: CASEQGLYNSPLHF. The DNA for the CDR3 is TGTGCCAGCGAACAGGGTCTCTATAATTCACCCCTCCACTTT.

This chain links TRBV25-1 with TRBJ2-5, with 7 bases matching TRBD2. This CDR3 has 14 amino acids. After removal of 7 bases from V and 2 bases from J, the junction contained 7 bases not matched to a gene. Per germline, CDR1 MGHDK and CDR2 SYGVNS. Written as DNA, the CDR3 is TGTGCCAGCACCAAAAGGGAGGGGCAAGAGACCCAGTACTTC. This translates into CASTKREGQETQYF.